The present TCR beta chain was sequenced within a study of CD8 T cells in Susac syndrome. This CDR3 is built from 13 residues. V lost 2 bases and J lost 3, with 8 bases in between. The germline V gene has CDR1 SGHRS and CDR2 YFSETQ. CD8+ and CD4+ T cells were negatively isolated; TEMRA cells were FACS-enriched. With random hexamers, roughly 0.45 to 1 ug RNA was reverse transcribed. TCRdb passed the immunoSEQ multiplex PCR reads through MiXCR, listing each CDR3 protein once. The table includes about 150,000 distinct CDR3 sequences, 85% to 95% detected once. This sequence was found in a human donor with multiple sclerosis. The rearrangement uses TRBV5-1 and TRBJ1-2; D remains unclear. The sequenced material came from CD4+ T cells from PBMCs. Written as DNA, the CDR3 is TGCGCCAGCAGCTTTCGGGAGTACTATGGCTACACCTTC. Protein: CASSFREYYGYTF.